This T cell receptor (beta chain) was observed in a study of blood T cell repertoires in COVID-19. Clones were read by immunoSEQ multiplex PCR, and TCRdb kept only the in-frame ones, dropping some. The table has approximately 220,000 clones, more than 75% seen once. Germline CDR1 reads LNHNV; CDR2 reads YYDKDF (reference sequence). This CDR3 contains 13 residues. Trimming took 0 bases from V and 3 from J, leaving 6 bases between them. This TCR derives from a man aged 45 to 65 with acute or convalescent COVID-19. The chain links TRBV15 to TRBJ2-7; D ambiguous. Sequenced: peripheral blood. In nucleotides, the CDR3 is TGTGCCACCAGCAGAGAACAGAACTACGAGCAGTACTTC. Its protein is CATSREQNYEQYF.